This TCR beta chain was observed in a study of control samples from healthy donors and cancer patients. Sequencing used immunoSEQ multiplex PCR; TCRdb keeps in-frame clones, though not all of them. The table records hundreds of thousands of clones, 75% to 95% of them present only once. The source of this sequence is a man aged 40-49 years with head and neck cancer. The material sequenced was PBMCs.

The chain's CDR3 is CASSLEAATNEKLFF. The CDR3 region has the DNA TGTGCCAGCAGCTTAGAAGCCGCAACTAATGAAAAACTGTTTTTT. The genes are TRBV7-9 and TRBJ1-4; D is unclear. V gave up 1 base and J gave up 0 bases, with 6 bases separating them. This CDR3 is built from 15 residues. CDR1 is SEHNR and CDR2 is FQNEAQ in the germline V gene (reference sequence).